The clone carrying this T cell receptor (beta chain) was recorded at least ten times. CDR1 is MNHEY, CDR2 SVGAGI, per germline. The trim removed 4 bases at V and 5 bases at J, leaving 8 bases unmatched. The CDR3 length is 15 residues. TCRdb fed the RT-PCR reads into MiXCR, producing one record per CDR3 protein. Of about 680,000 distinct CDR3 sequences listed, 13% to 15% are singletons. The sequence derives from a female donor in good health, serving as a healthy control. The gene calls are TRBV6-5 and TRBJ1-2; 9 bases are a match to TRBD1. The sequenced sample consisted of memory CD4+ T cells from blood. The CDR3 DNA reads TGTGCCAGCAGTTGGAAAATGACAGGGGGATATGGCTACACCTTC. It is translated as CASSWKMTGGYGYTF.